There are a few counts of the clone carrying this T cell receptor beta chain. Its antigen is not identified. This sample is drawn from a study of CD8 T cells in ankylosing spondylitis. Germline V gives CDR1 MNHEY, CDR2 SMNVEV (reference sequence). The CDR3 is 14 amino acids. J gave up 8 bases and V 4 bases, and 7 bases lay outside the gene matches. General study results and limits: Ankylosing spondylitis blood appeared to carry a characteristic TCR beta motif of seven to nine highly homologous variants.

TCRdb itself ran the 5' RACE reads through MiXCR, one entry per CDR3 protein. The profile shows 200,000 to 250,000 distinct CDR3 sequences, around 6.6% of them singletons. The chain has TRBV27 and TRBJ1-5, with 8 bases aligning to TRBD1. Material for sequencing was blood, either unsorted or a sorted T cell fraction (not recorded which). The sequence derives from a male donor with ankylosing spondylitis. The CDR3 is CASSSRTGREPQHF. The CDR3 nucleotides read TGTGCCAGCAGTTCTCGGACAGGGAGGGAGCCCCAGCATTTT.